The present entry profiles one T cell receptor (beta chain) with its context. The sample comes from a study of PD-1 blockade in classical Hodgkin lymphoma. The data were produced by immunoSEQ multiplex PCR, yet TCRdb's version contains in-frame clones alone and is incomplete. The table lists around 26,000 clones, around 94% of them singletons. Trimming took 6 bases from V and 1 from J, leaving 13 bases between them. This CDR3 comprises 15 residues. Germline CDR1 is MNHNS and CDR2 is SASEGT. Time point in this sample: newly diagnosed, previously untreated cHL patient sample. This sequence was found in a human donor with classical Hodgkin lymphoma. The sequenced sample was peripheral blood mononuclear cells (PBMCs). This chain connects TRBV6-1 to TRBJ2-4; TRBD1 or TRBD2 may be the D gene (5 bases each). CDR3 amino acids: CASRARDGAKNIQYF. CDR3 DNA sequence: TGTGCCAGCAGGGCAAGGGACGGGGCCAAAAACATTCAGTACTTC.